The rows below give T cell receptor beta chains drawn from one sample of a study of blood T cell repertoires in COVID-19. Here immunoSEQ multiplex PCR was the method, and the copy in TCRdb shows in-frame clones only, minus some. The sample has approximately 460,000 clones, roughly 89% seen once; the top ten hold 0.9%. The source material was peripheral blood. The receptors originated from a man between 18 and 29 years old with COVID-19, enrolled during active disease. Both conserved end residues are trimmed from each CDR3.

J gene | V gene | CDR3 protein
TRBJ1-2 | TRBV9 | ASSAGTGYGYT
TRBJ2-7 | TRBV5-5 | ASNTGGGVYEQY
TRBJ1-5 | TRBV7-6 | ASSRAGTEDNQPQH
TRBJ2-1 | TRBV7-9 | ASSPPIAPEQF
TRBJ2-7 | TRBV11-1 | ASSRDRADYEQY
TRBJ1-2 | TRBV7-6 | ASSLAVGGQNYGYT
TRBJ1-6 | TRBV27 | ASSLTVLGRGNSPLH
TRBJ2-1 | TRBV24-1 | ATSDSDLAGGTYNEQF
TRBJ1-2 | TRBV2 | ASSAGRVSYGYT
TRBJ1-4 | TRBV6-7 | ATSGTTNEKLF
TRBJ2-2 | TRBV3-1/TRBV3-2 | ASGEWADNTGELF
TRBJ2-7 | TRBV5-6 | ASSFTGRPYEQY
TRBJ2-7 | TRBV3-1/TRBV3-2 | ASSMGQPYEQY
TRBJ2-1 | TRBV5-6 | ASSLVGLEIGNEQF
TRBJ2-7 | TRBV4-2 | ASSQEYTSGYEQY
TRBJ1-5 | TRBV15 | ATRDSPGQGQH
TRBJ2-4 | TRBV2 | ASSKLAGRNIQY
TRBJ2-7 | TRBV5-1 | ASSLALSGGVQTYEQY
TRBJ1-5 | TRBV27 | ASSLKGVRQPQH
TRBJ2-3 | TRBV6-4 | ASSEAGGHTDTQY
TRBJ2-3 | TRBV7-9 | ASSKLAGGDTQY
TRBJ1-1 | TRBV5-5 | ASSLKGQGSGTEAF
TRBJ2-1 | TRBV5-1 | ASSLGVSGRTRRNEQF
TRBJ2-7 | TRBV2 | ASSGGWRLQY
TRBJ1-2 | TRBV5-1 | ASSLAQGYGYT
TRBJ2-1 | TRBV7-6 | ASSFDNEQF
TRBJ1-3 | TRBV19 | ASTQYRGSGNTIY
TRBJ2-1 | TRBV30 | AWSAGDYNEQF